This TCR beta chain is drawn from a study of blood T cell repertoires in COVID-19. The repertoire was sequenced with immunoSEQ multiplex PCR; TCRdb's copy has only in-frame clones and lacks some. The sample comprises about 150,000 clones, roughly 84% of which are singletons, and about 12% rests with the top ten. CDR1 and CDR2 from the germline V gene are SGHTA and FQGNSA. V lost 3 bases, J lost 0 bases, and 11 bases lay in between. The CDR3 runs 15 residues. The chain joins TRBV7-2 to TRBJ1-1; D uncertain. This TCR was sampled from a woman aged 60-75 years with COVID-19, enrolled during active disease. Sequenced material: peripheral blood. As DNA, the CDR3 is TGTGCCAGCAGCTTTTCTTTGGGCATGAACACTGAAGCTTTCTTT. It yields the protein CASSFSLGMNTEAFF.